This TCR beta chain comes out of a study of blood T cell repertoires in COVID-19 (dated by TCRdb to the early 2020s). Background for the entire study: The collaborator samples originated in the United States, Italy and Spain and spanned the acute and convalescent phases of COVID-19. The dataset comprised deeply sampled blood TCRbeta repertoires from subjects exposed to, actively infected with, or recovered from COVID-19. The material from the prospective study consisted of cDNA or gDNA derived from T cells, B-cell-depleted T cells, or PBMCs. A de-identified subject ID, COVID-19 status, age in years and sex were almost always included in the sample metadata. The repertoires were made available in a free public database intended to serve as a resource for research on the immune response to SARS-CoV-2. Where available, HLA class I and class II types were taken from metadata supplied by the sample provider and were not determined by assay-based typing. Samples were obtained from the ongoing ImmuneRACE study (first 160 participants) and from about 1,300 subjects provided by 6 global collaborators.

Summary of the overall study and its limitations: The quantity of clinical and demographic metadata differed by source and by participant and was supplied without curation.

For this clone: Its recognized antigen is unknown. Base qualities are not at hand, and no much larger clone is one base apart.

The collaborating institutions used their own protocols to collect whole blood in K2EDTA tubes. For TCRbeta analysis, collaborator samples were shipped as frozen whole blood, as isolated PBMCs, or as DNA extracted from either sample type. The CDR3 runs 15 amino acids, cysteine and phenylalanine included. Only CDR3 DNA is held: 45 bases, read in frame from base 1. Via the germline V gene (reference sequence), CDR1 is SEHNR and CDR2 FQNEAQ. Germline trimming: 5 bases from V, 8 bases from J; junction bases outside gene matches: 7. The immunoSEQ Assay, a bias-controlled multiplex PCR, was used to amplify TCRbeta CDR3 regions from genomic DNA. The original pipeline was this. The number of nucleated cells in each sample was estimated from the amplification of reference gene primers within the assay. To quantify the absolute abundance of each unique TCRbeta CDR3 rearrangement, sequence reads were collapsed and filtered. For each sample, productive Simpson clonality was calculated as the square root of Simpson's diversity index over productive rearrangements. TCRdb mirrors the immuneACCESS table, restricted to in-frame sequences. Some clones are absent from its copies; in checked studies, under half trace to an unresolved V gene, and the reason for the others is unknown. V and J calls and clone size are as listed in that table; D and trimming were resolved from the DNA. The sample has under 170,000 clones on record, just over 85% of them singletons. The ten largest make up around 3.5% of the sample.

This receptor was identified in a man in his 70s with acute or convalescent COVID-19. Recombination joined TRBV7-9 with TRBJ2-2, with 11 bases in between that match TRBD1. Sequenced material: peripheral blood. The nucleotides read TGTGCCAGCAGCCTACCGGACAGGGGGCTTGGGGAGCTGTTTTTT. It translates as CASSLPDRGLGELFF.